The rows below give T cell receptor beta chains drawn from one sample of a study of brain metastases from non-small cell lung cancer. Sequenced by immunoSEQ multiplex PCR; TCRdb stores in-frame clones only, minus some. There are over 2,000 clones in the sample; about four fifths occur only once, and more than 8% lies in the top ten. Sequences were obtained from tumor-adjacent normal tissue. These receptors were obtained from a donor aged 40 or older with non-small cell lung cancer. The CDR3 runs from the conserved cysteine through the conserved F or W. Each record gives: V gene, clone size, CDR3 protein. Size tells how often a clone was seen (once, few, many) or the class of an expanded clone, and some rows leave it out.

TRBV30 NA CAWTASSYEQYF
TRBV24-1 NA CATSDFGDNTDTQYF
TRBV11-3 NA CVSTAPPGGNEQFF
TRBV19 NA CASSPRQGRISNQPQHF
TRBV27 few CASSWGGRNTEAFF
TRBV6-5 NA CASSWGGRGPDTQYF
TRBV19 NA CASRAQGASEQFF
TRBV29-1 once CSVEGTSGSYEQYF
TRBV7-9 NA CASNRDRGHEQYF
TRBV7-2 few CASSLGGTGGAVYGYTF
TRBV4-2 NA CASSPDSLSGANVLTF
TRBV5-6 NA CASSFRDGLEKLFF
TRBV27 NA CASSLSGSFRNGYTF
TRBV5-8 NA CASSLSRGRDTEAFF
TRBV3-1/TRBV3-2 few CASSQDLLNSRYEQYF
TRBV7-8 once CASSGTGGEDQPQHF
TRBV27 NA CASRSPRDRNTEAFF
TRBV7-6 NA CASSRGRQETQYF
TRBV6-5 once CASSYSGLGAYNEQFF
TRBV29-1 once CSARLGGTYNEQFF
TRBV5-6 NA CASSPDIKSEKLFF
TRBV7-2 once CASRFWTSGANVLTF
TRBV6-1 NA CASSDGENTEAFF
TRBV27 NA CASSLGGAATYEQYF
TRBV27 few CASRPGFTSTDTQYF
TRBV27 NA CASSLTISRGSYNSPLHF
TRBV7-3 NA CASSRTGTDTQYF
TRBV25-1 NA CASSPVAGGGGQETQYF
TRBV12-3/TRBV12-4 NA CASRFRGTEAFF
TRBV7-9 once CASRPGQGISGANVLTF
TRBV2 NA CASSEMGTDTQYF
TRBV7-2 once CASSLQGNTEAFF
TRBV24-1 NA CATSLPGSTNKSRANVLTF
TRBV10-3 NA CAISEGRGNKQYF
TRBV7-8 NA CASSSRTDWDQPQHF
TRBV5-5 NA CASSTGTGVEAFF
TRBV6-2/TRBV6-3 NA CASSYTGKETQYF
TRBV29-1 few CSVGYKGLNIQYF
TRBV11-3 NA CASSPSPTGYEQFF
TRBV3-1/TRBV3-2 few CASITSGADNEQFF
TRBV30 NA CAWILALPYF
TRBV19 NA CASSDRNSFEAFF
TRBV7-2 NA CASSLSQGRTGELFF
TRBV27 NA CVSRGLAGAAGGELFF
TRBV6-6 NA CASSPLGLYNEQFF
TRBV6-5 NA CASRADRGVNQPQHF
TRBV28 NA CASRMSGGWGYTF
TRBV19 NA CASTPPRQGLGQPQHF
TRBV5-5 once CASSTGTGVEAFF
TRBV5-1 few CASRINRDIGTDTQYF
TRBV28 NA CASTSSGGAGDEQFF
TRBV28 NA CASRTDREETQYF